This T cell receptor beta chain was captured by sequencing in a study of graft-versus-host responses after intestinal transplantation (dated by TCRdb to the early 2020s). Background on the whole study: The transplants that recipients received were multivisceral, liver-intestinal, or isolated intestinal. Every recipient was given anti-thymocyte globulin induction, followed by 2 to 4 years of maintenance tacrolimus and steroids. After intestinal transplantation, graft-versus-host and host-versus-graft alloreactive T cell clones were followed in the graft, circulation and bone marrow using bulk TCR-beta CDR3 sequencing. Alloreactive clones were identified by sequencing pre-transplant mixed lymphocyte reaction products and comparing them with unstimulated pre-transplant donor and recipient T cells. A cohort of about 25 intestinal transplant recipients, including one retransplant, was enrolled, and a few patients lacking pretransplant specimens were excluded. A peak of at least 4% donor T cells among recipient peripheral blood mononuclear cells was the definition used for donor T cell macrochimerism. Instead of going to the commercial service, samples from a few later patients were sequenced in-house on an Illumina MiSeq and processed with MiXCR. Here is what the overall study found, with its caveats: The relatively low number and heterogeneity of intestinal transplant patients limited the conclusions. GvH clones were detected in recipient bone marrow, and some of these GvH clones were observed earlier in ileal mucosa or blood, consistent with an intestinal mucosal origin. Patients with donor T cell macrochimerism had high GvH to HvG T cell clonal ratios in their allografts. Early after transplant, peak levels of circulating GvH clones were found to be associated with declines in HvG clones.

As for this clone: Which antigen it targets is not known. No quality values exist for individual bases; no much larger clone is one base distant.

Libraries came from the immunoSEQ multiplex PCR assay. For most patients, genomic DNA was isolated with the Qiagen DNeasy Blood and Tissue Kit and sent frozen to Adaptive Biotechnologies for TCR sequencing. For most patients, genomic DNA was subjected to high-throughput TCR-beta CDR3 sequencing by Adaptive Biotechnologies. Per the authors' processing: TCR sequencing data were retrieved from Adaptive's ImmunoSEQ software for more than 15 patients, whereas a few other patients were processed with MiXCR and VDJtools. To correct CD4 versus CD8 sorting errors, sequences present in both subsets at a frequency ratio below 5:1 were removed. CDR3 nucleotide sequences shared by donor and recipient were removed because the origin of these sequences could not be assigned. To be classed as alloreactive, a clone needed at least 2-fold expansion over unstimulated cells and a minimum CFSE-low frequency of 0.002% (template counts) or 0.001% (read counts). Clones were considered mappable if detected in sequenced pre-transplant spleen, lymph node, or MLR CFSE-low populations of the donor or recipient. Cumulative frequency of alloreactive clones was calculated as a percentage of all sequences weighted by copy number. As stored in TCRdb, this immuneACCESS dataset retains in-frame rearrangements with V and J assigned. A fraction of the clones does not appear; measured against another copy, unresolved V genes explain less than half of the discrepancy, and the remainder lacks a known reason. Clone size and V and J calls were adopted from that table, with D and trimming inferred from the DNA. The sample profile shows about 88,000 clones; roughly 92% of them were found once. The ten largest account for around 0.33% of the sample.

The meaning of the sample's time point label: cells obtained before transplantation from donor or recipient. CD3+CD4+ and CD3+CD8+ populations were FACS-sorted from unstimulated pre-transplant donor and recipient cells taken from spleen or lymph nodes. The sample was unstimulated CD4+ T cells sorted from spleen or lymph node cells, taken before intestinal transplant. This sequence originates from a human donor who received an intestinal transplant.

The CDR3 in this case is CASSSTSGRMETQYF. In nucleotides, the sequence is TGTGCCAGCAGCTCCACTAGCGGGAGAATGGAGACCCAGTACTTC. The sequence is built from TRBV7-3 and TRBJ2-5, with 11 bases matching TRBD2. At the junction V is shortened by 4 bases and J by 5 bases; bases outside the gene matches: 6. The germline V gene sets CDR1 to SGHTA and CDR2 to FQGTGA. The CDR3 goes from the cysteine to the phenylalanine over 15 residues. Of all the DNA, just the CDR3 is kept, 45 bases in frame from base 1.